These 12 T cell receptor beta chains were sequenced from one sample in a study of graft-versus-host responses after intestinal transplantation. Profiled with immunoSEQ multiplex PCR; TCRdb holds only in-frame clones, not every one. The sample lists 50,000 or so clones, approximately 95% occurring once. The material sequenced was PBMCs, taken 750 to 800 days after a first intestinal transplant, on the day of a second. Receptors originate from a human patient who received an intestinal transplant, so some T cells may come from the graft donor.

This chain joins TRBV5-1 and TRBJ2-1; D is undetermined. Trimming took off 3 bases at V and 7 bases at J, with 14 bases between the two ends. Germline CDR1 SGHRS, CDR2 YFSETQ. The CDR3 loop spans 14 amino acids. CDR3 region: CASSSRRPENEQFF. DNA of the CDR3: TGCGCCAGCAGCTCACGGCGTCCTGAAAATGAGCAGTTCTTC.

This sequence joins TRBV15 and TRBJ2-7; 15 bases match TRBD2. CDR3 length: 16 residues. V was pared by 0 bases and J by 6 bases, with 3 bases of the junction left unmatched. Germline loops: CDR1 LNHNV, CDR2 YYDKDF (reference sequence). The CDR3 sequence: CATSRDWTSGRGEQYF. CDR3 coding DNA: TGTGCCACCAGCAGAGATTGGACTAGCGGGAGGGGCGAGCAGTACTTC.

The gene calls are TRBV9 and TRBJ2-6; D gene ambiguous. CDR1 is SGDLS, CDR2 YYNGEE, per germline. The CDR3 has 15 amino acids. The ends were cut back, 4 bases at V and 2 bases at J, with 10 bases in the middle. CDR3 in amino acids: CASSLPAAGANVLTF. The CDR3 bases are TGTGCCAGCAGCCTCCCGGCTGCTGGGGCCAACGTCCTGACTTTC.

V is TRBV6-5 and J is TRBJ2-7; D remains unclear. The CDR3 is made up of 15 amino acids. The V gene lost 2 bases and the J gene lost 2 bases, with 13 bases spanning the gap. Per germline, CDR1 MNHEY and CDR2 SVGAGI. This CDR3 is CASSYTSFGPYEQYF. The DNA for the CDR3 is TGTGCCAGCAGTTACACCAGTTTCGGGCCCTACGAGCAGTACTTC.

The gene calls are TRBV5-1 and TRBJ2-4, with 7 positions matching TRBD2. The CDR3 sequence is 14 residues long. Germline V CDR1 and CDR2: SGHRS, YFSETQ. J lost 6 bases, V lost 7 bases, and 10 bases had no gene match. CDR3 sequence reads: CASSGGGPRNIQYF. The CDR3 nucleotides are TGCGCCAGCTCGGGGGGAGGGCCTCGAAACATTCAGTACTTC.

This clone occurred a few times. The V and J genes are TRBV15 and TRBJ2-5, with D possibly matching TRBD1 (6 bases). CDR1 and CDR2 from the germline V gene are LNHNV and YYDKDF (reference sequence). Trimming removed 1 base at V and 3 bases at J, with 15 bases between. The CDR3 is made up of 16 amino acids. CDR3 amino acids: CATSRGTRTVKETQYF. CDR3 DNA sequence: TGTGCCACCAGCAGAGGTACCCGGACAGTTAAAGAGACCCAGTACTTC.

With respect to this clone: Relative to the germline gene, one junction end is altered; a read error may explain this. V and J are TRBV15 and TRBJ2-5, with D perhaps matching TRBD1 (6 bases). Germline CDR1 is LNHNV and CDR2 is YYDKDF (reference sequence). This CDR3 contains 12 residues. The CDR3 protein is CATSRALQGPNF. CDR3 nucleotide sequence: TGTGCCACCAGCAGAGCACTACAGGGACCGAACTTC.

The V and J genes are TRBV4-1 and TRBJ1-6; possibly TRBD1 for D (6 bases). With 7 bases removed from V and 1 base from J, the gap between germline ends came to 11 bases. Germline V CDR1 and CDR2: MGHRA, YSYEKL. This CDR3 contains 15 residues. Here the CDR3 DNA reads TGCGCCAGCACCCAGGGGTGGTCCTATAATTCACCCCTCCACTTT. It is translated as CASTQGWSYNSPLHF.

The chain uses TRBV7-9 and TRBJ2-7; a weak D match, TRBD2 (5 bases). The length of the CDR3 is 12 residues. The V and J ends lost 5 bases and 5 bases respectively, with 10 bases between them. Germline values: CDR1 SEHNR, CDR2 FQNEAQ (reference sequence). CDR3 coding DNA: TGTGCCAGCAGCACCGGGGTGCACGAGCAGTACTTC. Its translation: CASSTGVHEQYF.

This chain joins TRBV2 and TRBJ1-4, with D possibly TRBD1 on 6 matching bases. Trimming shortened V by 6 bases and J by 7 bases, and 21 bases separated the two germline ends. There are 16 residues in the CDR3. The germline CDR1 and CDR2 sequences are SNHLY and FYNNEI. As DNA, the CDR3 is TGTGCCAGCAGCGAGGGGGGGGCAGGGCCTAGTGAAAAACTGTTTTTT. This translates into CASSEGGAGPSEKLFF.

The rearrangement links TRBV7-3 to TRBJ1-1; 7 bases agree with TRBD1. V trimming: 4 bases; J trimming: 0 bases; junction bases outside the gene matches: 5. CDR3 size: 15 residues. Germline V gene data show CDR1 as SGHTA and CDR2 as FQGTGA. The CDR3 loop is CASSSTGTVNTEAFF. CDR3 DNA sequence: TGTGCCAGCAGCTCCACCGGGACAGTGAACACTGAAGCTTTCTTT.

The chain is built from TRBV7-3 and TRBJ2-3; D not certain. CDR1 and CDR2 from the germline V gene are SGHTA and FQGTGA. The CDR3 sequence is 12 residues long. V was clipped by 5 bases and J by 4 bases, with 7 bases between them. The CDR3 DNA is TGTGCCAGCAGCCCCGGGCCAGATACGCAGTATTTT. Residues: CASSPGPDTQYF.